The clone carrying this T cell receptor beta chain was recorded once. V was cut by 2 bases and J by 8 bases, with 6 bases left in between. The germline gives CDR1 SNHLY, CDR2 FYNNEI. The CDR3 consists of 12 residues. This specimen belongs to a study of control samples from healthy donors and cancer patients. Clones were read by immunoSEQ multiplex PCR, and TCRdb kept only the in-frame ones, dropping some. Altogether about 150,000 clones are present, about 94% being singletons, with the ten largest covering over 2%. This TCR was sampled from a man between 50 and 59 years old in good health. The chain carries TRBV2 and TRBJ2-2; D remains ambiguous. Sample: blood. The CDR3 DNA sequence: TGTGCCAGCAGTGAACCTGTAGGGGAGCTGTTTTTT. It translates to CASSEPVGELFF.